This T cell receptor beta chain appears in the sequencing data of a study of blood T cell repertoires in COVID-19. The V gene end was trimmed by 0 bases and the J gene end by 6 bases; junction bases not matched to a gene: 9. The CDR3 consists of 16 residues. Germline CDR1 is SGHRS and CDR2 is YFSETQ. This clone was seen just once. Per the original data handling: Estimation of nucleated cell counts relied on the amplification of reference gene primers. Profiling relied on immunoSEQ multiplex PCR, and the TCRdb table lists in-frame clones only, not all of them. That table furnishes V, J and clone size, whereas the DNA furnished D and trimming. The profile shows hundreds of thousands of clones, 75% to 90% of them singletons.

The sample consisted of peripheral blood. The V call is TRBV5-1, the J call TRBJ2-7; 10 bases match TRBD2. The TCR comes from a woman in her seventies with COVID-19, enrolled during active disease. The CDR3 here is CASSLDSSGRAAEQYF. CDR3 bases: TGCGCCAGCAGCTTGGATTCCAGCGGGAGGGCCGCCGAGCAGTACTTC.